The present TCR beta chain was sequenced within a study of blood T cell repertoires in COVID-19 (dated by TCRdb to 2019 to 2021). A note on the overall study: Collaborator samples came from the United States, Italy and Spain and covered acute and convalescent phases of COVID-19. Subjects who had been exposed to COVID-19, were actively infected with it, or had recovered from it provided the deeply sampled blood TCRbeta repertoires that made up the dataset. A freely available public database, intended as a resource for researchers studying the immune response to SARS-CoV-2, is where the repertoires were released. Samples were obtained from the ongoing ImmuneRACE study (first 160 participants) and from about 1,300 subjects provided by 6 global collaborators. The material from the prospective study consisted of cDNA or gDNA derived from T cells, B-cell-depleted T cells, or PBMCs. Where available, HLA class I and class II types were obtained from metadata supplied by the sample provider rather than from assay-based typing. A de-identified subject ID, COVID-19 status, age in years and sex were almost always included in the sample metadata. Study-wide findings and limitations: The amount of clinical and demographic metadata varied by source and participant and was provided uncurated.

Each collaborating institution followed its own protocols to collect whole blood in K2EDTA tubes. For TCRbeta analysis, collaborator samples were shipped as frozen whole blood, as isolated PBMCs, or as DNA extracted from either sample type. The immunoSEQ Assay, a bias-controlled multiplex PCR, was used to amplify TCRbeta CDR3 regions from genomic DNA. The original pipeline was this. The number of nucleated cells in each sample was estimated by amplification of reference gene primers within the assay. To quantify the absolute abundance of each unique TCRbeta CDR3 rearrangement, sequence reads were collapsed and filtered. For each sample, productive Simpson clonality was calculated as the square root of Simpson's diversity index across productive rearrangements. Drawn from immuneACCESS, this table holds only the in-frame rearrangements with V and J called that TCRdb kept. Clones are partly lost; checked studies trace under half to an unresolved V gene and leave the rest unexplained. V, J and clone size are those of that table, while D and trimming were read from the DNA. The sample table shows fewer than 250,000 clones, and roughly 86% are seen once. Of the sample, roughly 2.5% falls within the top ten clones.

As to this clone: Its antigen remains undetermined. Per-nucleotide qualities are absent, and no much larger clonotype sits a single base away.

Reading from cysteine to phenylalanine, the CDR3 counts 14 amino acids. Just CDR3 DNA is preserved here, 42 bases in frame from base 1. Sequences SGHNT (CDR1) and YENEEA (CDR2) are obtained from the germline V gene. V gives up 8 bases and J gives up 0 bases, and the segment between their germline ends measures 13 bases. The source is a woman between 55 and 75 years old with acute or convalescent COVID-19. Specimen: peripheral blood. The chain uses TRBV11-3 and TRBJ1-1; the D segment could be TRBD1, given 6 matching bases. The DNA sequence is as follows: TGTGCCAGCTTTCCTCGGGACATGAACACTGAAGCTTTCTTT. The encoded protein is CASFPRDMNTEAFF.